These 6 T cell receptor beta chains were sequenced from one sample in a study of early T cells in non-severe SARS-CoV-2 infection. In TCRdb, the 5' RACE reads were re-called with MiXCR into one record per CDR3 protein. The sample has about 77,000 distinct CDR3 sequences, roughly a sixth seen once. Sequencing was carried out using whole blood. These receptors came from an adult who was a healthcare worker with PCR-confirmed SARS-CoV-2 infection or an uninfected control (not recorded which).

The chain carries TRBV4-2 and TRBJ2-3; 11 positions match TRBD2. The CDR3 spans 17 residues. The germline gives CDR1 LGHNA, CDR2 YNFKEQ. Trimming took 1 base from V and 5 from J; bases not matched to a gene: 8. The CDR3 DNA follows: TGTGCCAGCAGCCAAGCGAATAGCGGGGGGGCGGGAGATACGCAGTATTTT. As protein: CASSQANSGGAGDTQYF.

This clonotype showed up just a few times. This chain joins TRBV20-1 and TRBJ2-3; 9 positions match TRBD1. Unmatched junction bases numbered 7, after V lost 0 bases and J lost 6 bases. This CDR3 spans 15 amino acids. Per germline, CDR1 DFQATT and CDR2 SNEGSKA (reference sequence). Here the CDR3 reads CSARDPGQGRDTQYF. The CDR3 DNA reads TGCAGTGCTAGAGACCCAGGACAGGGGAGGGATACGCAGTATTTT.

The V call is TRBV14, the J call TRBJ2-3, with 7 bases lining up with TRBD2. The J segment lost 1 base and the V segment lost 3 bases, leaving 13 bases of the junction unmatched. The germline CDR1 and CDR2 sequences are SGHDN and FVKESK. The CDR3 runs to 18 residues. The chain's CDR3 is CASSHYPRKAGGTDTQYF. The CDR3 DNA follows: TGTGCCAGCAGCCACTACCCTAGGAAGGCGGGAGGCACAGATACGCAGTATTTT.

A few counts support this clonotype. This chain connects TRBV29-1 to TRBJ2-1, with a weak D call TRBD1 (6 bases). This CDR3 comprises 12 residues. The V end was cut by 8 bases, the J end by 5 bases, with 13 bases between. CDR1 and CDR2 (germline): SQVTM, ANQGSEA. For the CDR3, the DNA is TGCAGCTACGGACAGCGCAACAATGAGCAGTTCTTC. Translating gives CSYGQRNNEQFF.

CDR3 sequence reads: CASSPRDRLEEKLFF. DNA for the CDR3: TGTGCCAGCTCACCTCGAGACAGATTGGAGGAAAAACTGTTTTTT. The chain recombines TRBV18 with TRBJ1-4; D is perhaps TRBD1 (5 bases). Trimming removed 3 bases from V and 8 bases from J, with 16 bases in between. Germline CDR1 is KGHSH and CDR2 is LQKENI. The CDR3 spans 15 residues.

This clonotype was recorded many times. This chain uses TRBV6-1 with TRBJ1-6, with a possible D match to TRBD1 (5 bases). V lost 6 bases and J lost 0, with 9 bases in between. CDR1 is MNHNS and CDR2 is SASEGT in the germline V gene. The CDR3 is 15 residues long. The CDR3 loop reads CASRSGTSYNSPLHF. CDR3 nucleotides: TGTGCCAGCAGGTCCGGGACCTCCTATAATTCACCCCTCCACTTT.